A selection of T cell receptor beta chains follows, all from one sample in a study of blood T cells in healthy people across ages. TCRdb analysed the 5' RACE reads with MiXCR anew, one entry per CDR3 protein. Among approximately 800,000 distinct CDR3 sequences listed, approximately 24% were seen once. The same sample was also studied in work on T cells of mothers and their children.

Sequencing was performed on blood. The receptors were sampled from a boy aged 5-17 years in good health. CDR3s include the opening cysteine and the closing phenylalanine or tryptophan. The order of the fields is clone size, J gene, D gene, V gene, CDR3 DNA, CDR3 protein. A D gene is named only where the DNA matches it firmly. A clone size is listed for some rows: how often the clone was seen (once, few, many), or a class if it is expanded.

few TRBJ2-7 TRBD2 TRBV13 TGTGCCAGCAGCTCAAGCTTAGCGGGGGCCTACGAGCAGTACTTC CASSSSLAGAYEQYF
few TRBJ1-3 NA TRBV20-1 TGCAGTGCTAGAGATGGCAACTCTGGAAACACCATATATTTT CSARDGNSGNTIYF
NA TRBJ2-3 TRBD2 TRBV30 TGTGCCTGGAGTTTCCGGATTGGACTAGCGGGGAGCACAGATACGCAGTATTTT CAWSFRIGLAGSTDTQYF
NA TRBJ1-2 NA TRBV3-1 TGTGCCAGCAGCCAAGACCCTCTCGGGTTCTATGGCTACACCTTC CASSQDPLGFYGYTF
few TRBJ1-5 NA TRBV11-2 TGTGCCAGCAGCACAGGGTCAGGGCAGCCCCAGCATTTT CASSTGSGQPQHF
few TRBJ1-2 NA TRBV7-2 TGTGCCAGCAGCTTTCGGCAGGGCCTTCTGGGCTACACCTTC CASSFRQGLLGYTF
few TRBJ2-5 TRBD1 TRBV20-1 TGCAGTGCTTTTCCGGGACAGGGGGAGACCCAGTACTTC CSAFPGQGETQYF
few TRBJ2-7 TRBD1 TRBV11-2 TGTGCCAGCAGCTTAGATCCAGGCAGGGGGCGATACGAGCAGTACTTC CASSLDPGRGRYEQYF
NA TRBJ2-3 TRBD2 TRBV5-1 TGCGCCAGCAGCCCCGGGGGGGCCCTCTCAGATACGCAGTATTTT CASSPGGALSDTQYF
few TRBJ1-5 TRBD1 TRBV7-2 TGTGCCAGCAGTTCTGACAGGGGTTCGGATCAGCCCCAGCATTTT CASSSDRGSDQPQHF
NA TRBJ2-3 TRBD1 TRBV12-3/TRBV12-4 TGTGCCAGCAGTTTAGGAACAGGGGAATTAGATACGCAGTATTTT CASSLGTGELDTQYF
NA TRBJ2-1 TRBD2 TRBV11-2 TGTGCCAGCAGGACCGGGACTAGCGGGGGACGCTACAATGAGCAGTTCTTC CASRTGTSGGRYNEQFF
NA TRBJ2-1 TRBD1 TRBV12-5 TGTGCTAGTGGTCCAGGGTGGGACAGGAACAATGAGCAGTTCTTC CASGPGWDRNNEQFF
few TRBJ2-7 NA TRBV11-2 TGTGCCAGCAGCTTTAACAGGGAATTCAACGAGCAGTACTTC CASSFNREFNEQYF
NA TRBJ2-3 NA TRBV5-1 TGCGCCAGCAGCTTGGTTACGGGGGAGCTAGATATGCAGTATTTT CASSLVTGELDMQYF
NA TRBJ1-2 NA TRBV6-5 TGTGCCAGCAGGAGTACACCTCACCGTGATGGCTACACCTTC CASRSTPHRDGYTF
many TRBJ2-5 NA TRBV5-1 TGCGCCAGCAGCGTGGACTCCAGGGAGACCCAGTACTTC CASSVDSRETQYF
few TRBJ1-2 NA TRBV9 TGTGCCAGCAGCGTATGGGTTGGGGCAAACTATGGCTACACCTTC CASSVWVGANYGYTF
few TRBJ2-1 TRBD1 TRBV28 TGTGCCAGCAGTGCTGGGACAGGGCGCTTACGGGCCGCTCCAAGCTCCTACAATGAGCAGTTCTTC CASSAGTGRLRAAPSSYNEQFF
NA TRBJ2-3 NA TRBV19 TGTGCCAGTAGTGCTCGACCCGGGAACCCCACAGATACACAGTATTTT CASSARPGNPTDTQYF
NA TRBJ2-5 NA TRBV12-3/TRBV12-4 TGTGCCAGCAGTTTACTCCAGGCCCCAGAGACCCAGTACTTC CASSLLQAPETQYF
NA TRBJ1-5 TRBD1 TRBV12-3/TRBV12-4 TGTGCCAGCAGGGCCGGACAGGGAGGGTCTCAGCCCAAGCATTTT CASRAGQGGSQPKHF
few TRBJ2-1 NA TRBV3-1 TGTGCCAGCAGCCAAGATGTGGCAAGCTCCTACAATGAGCAGTTCTTC CASSQDVASSYNEQFF
few TRBJ1-3 NA TRBV7-6 TGTGCCAGCAGCTTAGCCCAGCCTCTCTCTGGAAACACCATATATTTT CASSLAQPLSGNTIYF
many TRBJ1-1 TRBD1 TRBV20-1 TGCAGTGCTAGTTGGGGGACAGGAGCTTTCTTT CSASWGTGAFF
NA TRBJ2-1 TRBD1 TRBV20-1 TGCAGTGCTAGAGATGGGGCCAGGGGGAGCTCCTACAATGAGCAGTTCTTC CSARDGARGSSYNEQFF
few TRBJ2-6 NA TRBV11-2 TGTGCCAGCAGCTTAATTTTCGGCTCTGGGGCCAACGTCCTGACTTTC CASSLIFGSGANVLTF
few TRBJ1-2 NA TRBV5-5 TGTGCCAGCAGCACGGAGGCCTCTAACTATGGCTACACCTTC CASSTEASNYGYTF
NA TRBJ1-3 NA TRBV7-2 TGTGCCAGCAGCTTAGATACAGGGTCTGGAAACACCATATATTTT CASSLDTGSGNTIYF
NA TRBJ1-6 NA TRBV2 TGTGCCAGCAGTGAATGGTCGGGGGGAAATTCACCCCTCCACTTT CASSEWSGGNSPLHF
few TRBJ1-5 NA TRBV7-8 TGTGCCAGCAGCGACCGGTGGAGCAATCAGCCCCAGCATTTT CASSDRWSNQPQHF
NA TRBJ2-5 NA TRBV20-1 TGCAGTGCTGATGCAGCTAGGTCCGAAGAGACCCAGTACTTC CSADAARSEETQYF
few TRBJ2-3 TRBD1 TRBV5-4 TGTGCCAGCAGCCTAAACGACAGGGTCTTGACAGATACGCAGTATTTT CASSLNDRVLTDTQYF
few TRBJ2-5 TRBD2 TRBV7-9 TGTGCCAGCGGCTTAACGGGGGGGCCAGGAGAGACCCAGTACTTC CASGLTGGPGETQYF
NA TRBJ2-7 TRBD1 TRBV12-3/TRBV12-4 TGTGCCAGCAGTATCAGGGACAGGCCTCGAGAGCAGTACTTC CASSIRDRPREQYF
NA TRBJ1-5 NA TRBV7-9 TGTGCCAGCAGCCCGGCTCCTAATCAGCCCCAGCATTTT CASSPAPNQPQHF
few TRBJ2-7 NA TRBV20-1 TGCAGTGCCACCGGGACCAACTCCTACGAGCAGTACTTC CSATGTNSYEQYF
NA TRBJ2-3 TRBD1 TRBV5-1 TGCGCCAGCAGCCCCGGGACAGGGGGCCCGGATACGCAGTATTTT CASSPGTGGPDTQYF
NA TRBJ1-6 NA TRBV10-3 TGTGCCATCAGTGAGTCAAACTCTTGGGGTCTGAGATCACCCCTCCACTTT CAISESNSWGLRSPLHF
few TRBJ1-1 NA TRBV30 TGTGCCTGGAGTGTTCCCGGGACCATATCGAGGATAGCTTTCTTT CAWSVPGTISRIAFF
many TRBJ2-7 TRBD1 TRBV3-1 TGTGCCAGCAGCGGACAGGGGGTCTACGAGCAGTACTTC CASSGQGVYEQYF
NA TRBJ1-2 TRBD1 TRBV28 TGTGCCAGCAATCCCGGGACAGACACTAACTATGGCTACACCTTC CASNPGTDTNYGYTF
NA TRBJ2-5 TRBD2 TRBV7-3 TGTGCCAGCAGCCCACTTAGCGGGGGGGCCGGTGAGACCCAGTACTTC CASSPLSGGAGETQYF
NA TRBJ1-3 NA TRBV5-5 TGTGCCAGCAGCTTAGGACCAGCCTCTGGAAACACCATATATTTT CASSLGPASGNTIYF
NA TRBJ1-4 TRBD1 TRBV5-1 TGCGCCAGCAGCACCACAGGGGGAACTAATGAAAAACTGTTTTTT CASSTTGGTNEKLFF
NA TRBJ1-1 TRBD1 TRBV5-1 TGCGCCAGCAGCCTCCGGGACAGGGATGGCACTGAAGCTTTCTTT CASSLRDRDGTEAFF
NA TRBJ1-2 TRBD1 TRBV6-1 TGTGCCAGCAGATTGGGACAGAGATTCTATGGCTACACCTTC CASRLGQRFYGYTF
NA TRBJ1-4 TRBD1 TRBV4-1 TGCGTCAGCAGCCAAGTCCAGACAGGGGGAAATGAAAAACTGTTTTTT CVSSQVQTGGNEKLFF
NA TRBJ2-1 TRBD1 TRBV7-9 TGTGCCAGCAGCCCTACCCCCGGACAGGGGACATACAATGAGCAGTTCTTC CASSPTPGQGTYNEQFF
NA TRBJ2-2 NA TRBV4-1 TGCGCCAGCAGCCCCACAGCATGGCAGACGAACACCGGGGAGCTGTTTTTT CASSPTAWQTNTGELFF
NA TRBJ2-3 NA TRBV5-4 TGTGCCAGCAGCTTGGTTCCCGGGGATACAGATACGCAGTATTTT CASSLVPGDTDTQYF
NA TRBJ1-5 NA TRBV20-1 TGCAGTGCGCACAGGCGGGGGGCCCGCAATCAGCCCCAGCATTTT CSAHRRGARNQPQHF